This T cell receptor (beta chain) comes out of a study of OX40 agonist ivuxolimab in advanced cancers. At the level of the study: There were three patients with partial responses, one having hepatocellular carcinoma and two cutaneous melanoma.

The CDR3 totals 15 residues. Germline lookup yields CDR1 MNHEY and CDR2 SVGAGI. V shed 5 bases and J shed 6 bases, with 17 bases lying between them. Using immunoSEQ multiplex PCR, the repertoire was profiled, and TCRdb retains in-frame clones only, with some absent. The profile shows 90,000 to 130,000 clones, approximately 89% of them singletons. Points on this clone: Its specificity is not known.

Study findings and constraints: In general, CD8+ T cells held more expanded clones than CD4+ did, on average.

Samples were taken at baseline and on day 1 of cycles 4 and 7. Sequenced material: CD4+ or CD8+ T cells sorted from blood, taken in a trial of the OX40 agonist ivuxolimab. This clonotype was sampled from an adult with an advanced solid tumor such as melanoma, head and neck, liver or kidney cancer. The V gene is TRBV6-5, the J gene TRBJ2-1; D possibly corresponds to TRBD1 (6 bases). The chain's CDR3 is CASSTTGPRGNEQFF. The CDR3 nucleotides read TGTGCCAGCAGTACCACAGGGCCCCGTGGCAATGAGCAGTTCTTC.